The 20 T cell receptor beta chains given below trace back to one sample, sequenced in a study of immune cell composition in non-small cell lung cancer. TCRdb's table, derived via immunoSEQ multiplex PCR, lists solely in-frame clones and lacks some. The sample lists approximately 3,400 clones, approximately 80% occurring once. The sequenced material came from lung tumor tissue. Source of these receptors: a human donor with non-small cell lung cancer.

V is TRBV7-3 and J is TRBJ2-6; TRBD1 is a possible D gene (6 bases). Germline V CDR1 and CDR2: SGHTA, FQGTGA. The CDR3 length is 15 residues. V was trimmed by 2 bases and J by 3 bases, leaving 8 bases between them. The CDR3 loop reads CASSLQGFGANVLTF. As DNA, the CDR3 is TGTGCCAGCAGCTTACAGGGGTTTGGGGCCAACGTCCTGACTTTC. The complete variable domain, with remaining parts taken from reference TRBV7-3 and TRBJ2-6, reads GAGVSQTPSNKVTEKGKYVELRCDPISGHTALYWYRQSLGQGPEFLIYFQGTGAADDSGLPNDRFFAVRPEGSVSTLKIQRTERGDSAVYLCASSLQGFGANVLTFGAGSRLTVL.

The chain employs TRBV27 and TRBJ2-7; TRBD1 matches at 8 bases. V gave up 6 bases and J gave up 3 bases; unmatched junction bases: 10. The CDR3 is 15 amino acids. Germline CDR1 MNHEY, CDR2 SMNVEV (reference sequence). In nucleotides, the CDR3 is TGTGCCAGCAGCGCCAAGGGACAGGAGGACTACGAGCAGTACTTC. Translating gives CASSAKGQEDYEQYF.

The chain joins TRBV9 to TRBJ1-6; 7 nucleotides align to TRBD1. Trimming took 4 bases from V and 5 from J; bases not matched to a gene: 9. The CDR3 spans 16 residues. Germline CDR1 is SGDLS and CDR2 is YYNGEE. The CDR3 sequence: CASSLNAGTDNSPLHF. The CDR3 region has the DNA TGTGCCAGCAGCCTTAACGCCGGGACAGATAATTCACCCCTCCACTTT.

The J gene is TRBJ2-3, the V gene TRBV6-6, with TRBD2 matching 8 bases. The CDR3 extends over 13 amino acids. J was trimmed by 7 bases and V by 5 bases; bases with no gene match: 5. Germline CDR1 and CDR2: MNHNY and SVGAGI (reference sequence). For the CDR3, the DNA is TGTGCCAGCAGTGGGGAGCGGGGGCATACGCAGTATTTT. Its translation is CASSGERGHTQYF.

The chain is built from TRBV5-8 and TRBJ1-5, with 7 positions matching TRBD1. V lost 3 bases and J lost 2; bases outside the gene matches: 2. CDR3 length: 14 residues. Germline V lookup: CDR1 SGHTS, CDR2 YDEGEE. This CDR3 is CASSWGTGNQPQHF. CDR3 nucleotide sequence: TGTGCCAGCAGCTGGGGGACAGGCAATCAGCCCCAGCATTTT.

This clone is labeled large (0.1 to 1%). The J gene is TRBJ2-1, the V gene TRBV5-1; tentatively, D is TRBD2 (6 bases). Germline values: CDR1 SGHRS, CDR2 YFSETQ. CDR3 size: 12 residues. The germline V and J ends were trimmed by 8 bases and 3 bases, with 9 bases remaining between them. The CDR3 sequence: CASSGSYNEQFF. CDR3 bases: TGCGCCAGTTCCGGGAGCTACAATGAGCAGTTCTTC. The variable domain in full, with the rest retrieved from reference TRBV5-1 and TRBJ2-1, is KAGVTQTPRYLIKTRGQQVTLSCSPISGHRSVSWYQQTPGQGLQFLFEYFSETQRNKGNFPGRFSGRQFSNSRSEMNVSTLELGDSALYLCASSGSYNEQFFGPGTRLTVL.

The chain uses TRBV6-1 and TRBJ2-1, with 10 bases aligning to TRBD1. The CDR3 runs to 14 residues. Germline V lookup: CDR1 MNHNS, CDR2 SASEGT. J gave up 5 bases and V 7 bases, and 5 bases lay outside the gene matches. The CDR3 nucleotides read TGTGCCAGCACCTCGGGACAGGGGAACAATGAGCAGTTCTTC. It translates to CASTSGQGNNEQFF.

The table lists this clone with a count of one. The J gene is TRBJ2-3, the V gene TRBV12-5; TRBD2 matches 7 bases. The CDR3 loop spans 17 amino acids. CDR1 and CDR2 (germline): LGHNT, FRNRAP. Trimming took 2 bases from V and 4 from J; bases not matched to a gene: 12. This CDR3 reads CASGLPFPGLEADTQYF. For the CDR3, the DNA is TGTGCTAGTGGTTTGCCCTTCCCTGGACTAGAGGCAGATACGCAGTATTTT.

The rearrangement joins TRBV7-8 to TRBJ2-5, with 8 bases aligning to TRBD2. Unmatched junction bases numbered 6, after V lost 4 bases and J lost 2 bases. In germline, CDR1 is SGHVS, CDR2 FQNEAQ. This CDR3 region has 15 residues. CDR3 protein: CASSYQGGGQETQYF. For the CDR3, the DNA is TGTGCCAGCAGCTACCAGGGCGGGGGGCAAGAGACCCAGTACTTC.

This chain uses TRBV5-4 with TRBJ2-5; possible D gene TRBD1, 7 bases. Trimming took 3 bases from V and 1 from J, leaving 16 bases between them. CDR1 SGHNT and CDR2 YYREEE come from the germline V gene (reference sequence). CDR3 length equals 16 residues. The DNA of the CDR3 is TGTGCCAGCAGCTCCGCGGAGGGGGCGACCCAAGAGACCCAGTACTTC. Translating gives CASSSAEGATQETQYF.

The chain has TRBV19 and TRBJ2-2, with D perhaps matching TRBD1 (7 bases). Trimming shortened V by 7 bases and J by 5 bases, and 23 bases separated the two germline ends. CDR1 is LNHDA and CDR2 is SQIVND in the germline V gene (reference sequence). The CDR3 contains 17 residues. The CDR3 loop is CASTPPPATGRTGELFF. Written as DNA, the CDR3 is TGTGCCAGTACCCCCCCTCCCGCGACAGGGAGGACCGGGGAGCTGTTTTTT.

This clone came up once. The CDR3, as DNA: TGTGCCAGCAGTCCGGGGGTGGGGAGGACTGAAGCTTTCTTT. It codes for CASSPGVGRTEAFF. The gene calls are TRBV6-4 and TRBJ1-1, with D perhaps TRBD1 (5 bases). Per the germline V gene, CDR1 is MRHNA and CDR2 is SNTAGT. V lost 5 bases, J lost 5 bases, and 15 bases lay in between. The CDR3 has 14 residues.

V and J are TRBV15 and TRBJ2-3; D uncertain. In germline, CDR1 is LNHNV, CDR2 YYDKDF (reference sequence). The CDR3 has 13 residues. V was pared by 0 bases and J by 7 bases, with 8 bases between. In nucleotides, the CDR3 is TGTGCCACCAGCAGAGAGGGCATTAATACGCAGTATTTT. It translates to CATSREGINTQYF.

Turning to this clone: The same CDR3 can be traced to other DNA sequences in this sample. The rearrangement joins TRBV5-6 to TRBJ1-6, with D perhaps matching TRBD1 (5 bases). The CDR3 is 14 amino acids. The germline gives CDR1 SGHDT, CDR2 YYEEEE. V was cut by 0 bases and J by 4 bases, with 5 bases left in between. In DNA, the CDR3 is TGTGCCAGCAGCTTGGCAGGGTATAATTCACCCCTCCACTTT. Amino acid sequence: CASSLAGYNSPLHF. Looking up the rest from reference TRBV5-6 and TRBJ1-6 gives the full variable domain: DAGVTQSPTHLIKTRGQQVTLRCSPKSGHDTVSWYQQALGQGPQFIFQYYEEEERQRGNFPDRFSGHQFPNYSSELNVNALLLGDSALYLCASSLAGYNSPLHFGNGTRLTVT.

This clone was counted between two and nine times. J is TRBJ2-2 and V is TRBV6-4; D is possibly TRBD2 (6 bases). Germline loops: CDR1 MRHNA, CDR2 SNTAGT. V was cut by 3 bases and J by 2 bases, with 7 bases left in between. This CDR3 has 14 residues. The CDR3 nucleotides are TGTGCCAGCAGTGAGGGACTCAACACCGGGGAGCTGTTTTTT. Protein sequence: CASSEGLNTGELFF.

The chain is built from TRBV7-9 and TRBJ2-7; 8 bases are a match to TRBD1. The CDR3 loop spans 14 amino acids. CDR1 is SEHNR, CDR2 FQNEAQ, per germline (reference sequence). V shed 6 bases, J shed 3 bases, and the junction held 7 bases outside the gene matches. The CDR3 DNA reads as TGTGCCAGCAGTTCCGACAGGGGCCTCTACGAGCAGTACTTC. Translated, it gives CASSSDRGLYEQYF.

This clone was recorded a few times. The J gene is TRBJ2-3, the V gene TRBV5-1, with 9 bases aligning to TRBD1. The germline V gene encodes CDR1 SGHRS and CDR2 YFSETQ. V lost 0 bases and J lost 3; bases outside the gene matches: 8. CDR3 length equals 17 residues. CDR3 sequence reads: CASSLGVTGGRTDTQYF. CDR3 coding DNA: TGCGCCAGCAGCTTGGGGGTGACAGGGGGTAGGACAGATACGCAGTATTTT.

The chain recombines TRBV4-3 with TRBJ2-7; 10 bases line up with TRBD1. Germline V gene sequence: CDR1 LGHNA, CDR2 YSLEER. The CDR3 runs 14 residues. V gave up 4 bases and J gave up 2 bases; unmatched junction bases: 2. CDR3 sequence (DNA): TGCGCCAGCAGCCTTGACAGGGGGCCCTACGAGCAGTACTTC. Protein sequence: CASSLDRGPYEQYF.

The chain links TRBV7-2 to TRBJ2-3, with a tentative D call TRBD2 (6 bases). CDR1 is SGHTA and CDR2 is FQGNSA in the germline V gene. Trimming removed 3 bases at V and 4 bases at J, with 17 bases between. CDR3 length: 16 amino acids. As DNA, the CDR3 is TGTGCCAGCAGCTTCTCCGGGACTCAACAGGCAGATACGCAGTATTTT. Amino acids: CASSFSGTQQADTQYF.

This clone was counted once. The chain is built from TRBV5-6 and TRBJ2-7; TRBD1 is a possible D gene (6 bases). CDR1 and CDR2 (germline): SGHDT, YYEEEE. The CDR3 sequence is 16 residues long. The V end lost 4 bases, the J end lost 4 bases, and 21 bases lay between the germline ends. The CDR3 coding sequence is TGTGCCAGCAGCCCACCTCTGGGGGCGCCCTCGTACGAGCAGTACTTC. It specifies CASSPPLGAPSYEQYF.